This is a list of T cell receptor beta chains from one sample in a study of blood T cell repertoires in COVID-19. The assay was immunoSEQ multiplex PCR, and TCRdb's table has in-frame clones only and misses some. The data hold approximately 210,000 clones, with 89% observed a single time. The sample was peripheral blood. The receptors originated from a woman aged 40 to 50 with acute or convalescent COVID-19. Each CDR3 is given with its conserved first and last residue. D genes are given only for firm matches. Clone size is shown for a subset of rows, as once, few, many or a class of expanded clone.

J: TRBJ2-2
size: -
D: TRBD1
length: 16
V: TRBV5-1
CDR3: CASSPGQGFNTGELFF
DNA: TGCGCCAGCAGCCCAGGACAGGGGTTCAACACCGGGGAGCTGTTTTTT

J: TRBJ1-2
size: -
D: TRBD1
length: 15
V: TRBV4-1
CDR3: CASSPPGTGRGGYTF
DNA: TGCGCCAGCAGCCCACCCGGGACAGGTAGAGGTGGCTACACCTTC

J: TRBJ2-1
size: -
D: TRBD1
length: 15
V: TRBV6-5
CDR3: CASSYWAGGLNEQFF
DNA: TGTGCCAGCAGTTACTGGGCAGGGGGTTTGAATGAGCAGTTCTTC

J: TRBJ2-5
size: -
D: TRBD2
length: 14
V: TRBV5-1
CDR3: CASSLTSAQETQYF
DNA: TGCGCCAGCAGCCTGACTAGCGCCCAAGAGACCCAGTACTTC

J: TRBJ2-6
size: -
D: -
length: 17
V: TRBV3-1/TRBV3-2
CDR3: CASSQGDTLSGANVLTF
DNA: TGTGCCAGCAGCCAAGGAGACACCCTATCTGGGGCCAACGTCCTGACTTTC

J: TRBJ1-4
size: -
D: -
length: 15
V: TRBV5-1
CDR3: CASSKTGGTNEKLFF
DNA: TGCGCCAGCAGCAAAACAGGTGGTACTAATGAAAAACTGTTTTTT

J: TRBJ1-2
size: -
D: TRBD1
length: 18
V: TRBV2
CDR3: CASSDPGTGKGANYGYTF
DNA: TGTGCCAGCAGTGACCCGGGGACAGGGAAGGGGGCTAACTATGGCTACACCTTC

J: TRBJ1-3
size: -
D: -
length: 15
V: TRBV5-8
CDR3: CASSVDRSSGNTIYF
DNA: TGTGCCAGCAGCGTCGACAGGTCGTCAGGAAACACCATATATTTT

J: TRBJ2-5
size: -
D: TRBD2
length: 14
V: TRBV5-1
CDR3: CASSPGTIQETQYF
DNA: TGCGCCAGCAGCCCCGGGACTATTCAAGAGACCCAGTACTTC

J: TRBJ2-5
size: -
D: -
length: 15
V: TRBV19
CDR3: CASRPSAAGLETQYF
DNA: TGTGCCAGTCGACCCTCAGCGGCCGGGCTAGAGACCCAGTACTTC

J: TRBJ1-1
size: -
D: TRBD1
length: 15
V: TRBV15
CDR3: CATSRDRGRRTEAFF
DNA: TGTGCCACCAGCAGAGATAGGGGGCGCCGGACTGAAGCTTTCTTT

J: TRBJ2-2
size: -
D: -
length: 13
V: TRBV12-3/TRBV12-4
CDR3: CASRTGYTGELFF
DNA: TGTGCCAGCAGAACAGGGTACACCGGGGAGCTGTTTTTT

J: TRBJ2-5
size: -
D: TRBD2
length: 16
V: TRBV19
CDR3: CASSPRKRGGRETQYF
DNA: TGTGCCAGTAGTCCCCGGAAGCGGGGGGGCCGCGAGACCCAGTACTTC

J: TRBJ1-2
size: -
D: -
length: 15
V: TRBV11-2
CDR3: CASSLDQGQKGGYTF
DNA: TGTGCCAGCAGCTTAGATCAGGGACAAAAAGGGGGCTACACCTTC

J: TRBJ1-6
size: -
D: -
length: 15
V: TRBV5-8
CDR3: CASSLVQGNNSPLHF
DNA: TGTGCCAGCAGCTTGGTACAGGGAAATAATTCACCCCTCCACTTT

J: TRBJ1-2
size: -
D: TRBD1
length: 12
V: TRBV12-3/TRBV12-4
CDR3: CASSSTGAGYTF
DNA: TGTGCCAGCAGTTCCACAGGGGCCGGCTACACCTTC

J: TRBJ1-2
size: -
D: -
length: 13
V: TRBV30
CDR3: CAWRQGSGYGYTF
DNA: TGTGCCTGGAGACAGGGATCAGGCTATGGCTACACCTTC

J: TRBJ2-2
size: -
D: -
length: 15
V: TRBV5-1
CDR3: CASSRLTSGTGELFF
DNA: TGCGCCAGCAGCCGCTTAACTAGTGGGACCGGGGAGCTGTTTTTT

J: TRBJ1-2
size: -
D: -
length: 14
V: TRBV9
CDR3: CASSVGKAVYGYTF
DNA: TGTGCCAGCAGCGTAGGGAAGGCGGTCTATGGCTACACCTTC

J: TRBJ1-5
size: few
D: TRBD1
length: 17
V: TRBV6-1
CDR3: CASSEARTGWSNQPQHF
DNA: TGTGCCAGCAGTGAAGCTCGGACAGGGTGGAGCAATCAGCCCCAGCATTTT

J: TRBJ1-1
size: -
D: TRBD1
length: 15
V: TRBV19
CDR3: CASSLGQDMNTEAFF
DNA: TGTGCCAGTAGCCTTGGACAGGACATGAACACTGAAGCTTTCTTT

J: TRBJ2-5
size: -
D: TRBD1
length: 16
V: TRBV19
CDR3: CASSIVGQGRPETQYF
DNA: TGTGCCAGTAGTATAGTCGGACAGGGGCGTCCGGAGACCCAGTACTTC

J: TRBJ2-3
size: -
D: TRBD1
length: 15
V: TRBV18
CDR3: CASSPPGTGADTQYF
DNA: TGTGCCAGCTCACCTCCCGGGACAGGAGCCGATACGCAGTATTTT

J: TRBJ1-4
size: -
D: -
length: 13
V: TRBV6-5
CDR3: CASSQGGDEKLFF
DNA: TGTGCCAGCAGTCAGGGTGGGGATGAAAAACTGTTTTTT

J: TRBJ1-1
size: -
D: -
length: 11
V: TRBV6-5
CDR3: CASSRGTEAFF
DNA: TGTGCCAGCAGCCGGGGGACTGAAGCTTTCTTT

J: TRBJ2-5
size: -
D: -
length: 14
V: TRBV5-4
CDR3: CASSSTGNLETQYF
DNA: TGTGCCAGCAGCTCAACAGGGAATTTGGAGACCCAGTACTTC

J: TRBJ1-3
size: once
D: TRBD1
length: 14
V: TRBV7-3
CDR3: CASSLTGTGNTIYF
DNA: TGTGCCAGCAGCCTGACAGGGACCGGAAACACCATATATTTT

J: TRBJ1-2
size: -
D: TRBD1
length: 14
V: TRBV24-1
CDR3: CATSSLTGYYGYTF
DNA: TGTGCCACCAGTTCCTTGACAGGGTACTATGGCTACACCTTC

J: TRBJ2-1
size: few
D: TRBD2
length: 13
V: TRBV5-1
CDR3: CASTGLAGGRQFF
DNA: TGCGCCAGCACCGGACTAGCGGGGGGACGGCAGTTCTTC

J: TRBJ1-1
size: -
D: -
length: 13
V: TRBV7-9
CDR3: CASSPPRSTEAFF
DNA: TGTGCCAGCAGCCCCCCTCGGAGCACTGAAGCTTTCTTT

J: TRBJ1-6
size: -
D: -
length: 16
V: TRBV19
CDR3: CASSRLPGFSGSPLHF
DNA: TGTGCCAGTAGTCGCCTACCAGGGTTTTCGGGCTCACCCCTCCACTTT

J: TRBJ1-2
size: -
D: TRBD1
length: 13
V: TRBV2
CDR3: CASRGGTGDGYTF
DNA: TGTGCCAGCAGGGGTGGGACAGGGGATGGCTACACCTTC

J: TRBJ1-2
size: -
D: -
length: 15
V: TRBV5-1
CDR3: CASSSETGNNYGYTF
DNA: TGCGCCAGCAGCTCCGAGACAGGCAATAACTATGGCTACACCTTC

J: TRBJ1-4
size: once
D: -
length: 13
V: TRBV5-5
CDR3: CASSFVPVEKLFF
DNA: TGTGCCAGCAGCTTCGTACCGGTTGAAAAACTGTTTTTT

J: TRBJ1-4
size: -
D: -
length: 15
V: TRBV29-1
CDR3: CSATNGGLGAEKLFF
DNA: TGCAGCGCGACCAACGGAGGTTTGGGGGCGGAAAAACTGTTTTTT

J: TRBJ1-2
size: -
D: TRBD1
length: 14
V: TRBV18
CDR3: CASLPGQGTYGYTF
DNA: TGTGCCAGCCTACCGGGACAGGGGACCTATGGCTACACCTTC

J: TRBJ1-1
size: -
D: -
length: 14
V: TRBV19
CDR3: CASSIGHMNTEAFF
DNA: TGTGCCAGTAGTATCGGACATATGAACACTGAAGCTTTCTTT

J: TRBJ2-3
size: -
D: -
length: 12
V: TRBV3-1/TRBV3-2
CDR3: CASSQGLGTQYF
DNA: TGTGCCAGCAGCCAGGGCCTGGGTACGCAGTATTTT

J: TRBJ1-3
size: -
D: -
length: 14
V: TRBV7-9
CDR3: CASSLGHSGNTIYF
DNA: TGTGCCAGCAGCTTAGGTCACTCTGGAAACACCATATATTTT

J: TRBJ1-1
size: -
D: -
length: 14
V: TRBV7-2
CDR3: CASSLAAAHTEAFF
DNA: TGTGCCAGCAGCTTAGCGGCAGCGCACACTGAAGCTTTCTTT

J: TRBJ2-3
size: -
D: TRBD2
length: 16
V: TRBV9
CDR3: CASSVAGGSSTDTQYF
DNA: TGTGCCAGCAGCGTAGCGGGGGGATCTAGCACAGATACGCAGTATTTT

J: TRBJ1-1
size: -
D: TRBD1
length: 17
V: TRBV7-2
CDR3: CASSFRDRGARATEAFF
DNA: TGTGCCAGCAGCTTTCGGGACAGGGGGGCCCGTGCCACTGAAGCTTTCTTT

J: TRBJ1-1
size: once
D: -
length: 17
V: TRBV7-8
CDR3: CASSRTRDYLTNTEAFF
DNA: TGTGCCAGCAGCCGCACCAGGGATTACTTGACGAACACTGAAGCTTTCTTT

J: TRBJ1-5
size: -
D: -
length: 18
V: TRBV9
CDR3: CASSVGDTVGSSNQPQHF
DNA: TGTGCCAGCAGCGTAGGGGACACGGTTGGATCTAGCAATCAGCCCCAGCATTTT

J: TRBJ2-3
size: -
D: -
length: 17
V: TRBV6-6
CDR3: CASSPGLWIISTDTQYF
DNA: TGTGCCAGCAGTCCGGGACTTTGGATAATTAGCACAGATACGCAGTATTTT

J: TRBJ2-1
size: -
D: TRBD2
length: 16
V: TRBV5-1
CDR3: CASSHVAGGPGNEQFF
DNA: TGCGCCAGCAGTCACGTAGCGGGGGGGCCGGGGAATGAGCAGTTCTTC